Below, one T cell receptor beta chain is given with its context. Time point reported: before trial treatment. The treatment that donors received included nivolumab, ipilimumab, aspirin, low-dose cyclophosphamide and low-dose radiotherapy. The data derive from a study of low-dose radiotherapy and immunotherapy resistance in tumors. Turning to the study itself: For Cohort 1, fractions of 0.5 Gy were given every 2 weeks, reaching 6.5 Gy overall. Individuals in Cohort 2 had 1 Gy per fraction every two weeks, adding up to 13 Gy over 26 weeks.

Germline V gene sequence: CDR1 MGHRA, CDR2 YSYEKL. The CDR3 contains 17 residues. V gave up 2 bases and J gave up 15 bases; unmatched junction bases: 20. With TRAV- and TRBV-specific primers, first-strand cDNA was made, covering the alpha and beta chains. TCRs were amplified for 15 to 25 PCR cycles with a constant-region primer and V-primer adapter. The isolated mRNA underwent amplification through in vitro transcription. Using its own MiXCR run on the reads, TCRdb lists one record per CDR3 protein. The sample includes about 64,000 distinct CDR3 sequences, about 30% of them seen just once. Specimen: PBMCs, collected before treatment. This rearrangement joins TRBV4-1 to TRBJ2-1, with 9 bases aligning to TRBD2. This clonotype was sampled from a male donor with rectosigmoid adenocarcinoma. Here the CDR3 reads CASSQKWVLAGSKNWFF. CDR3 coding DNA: TGCGCCAGCAGCCAAAAGTGGGTCCTAGCGGGGTCGAAAAATTGGTTCTTC.